The 2 T cell receptor beta chains reported below all come from one sample, sequenced in a study of shared clonotypes between healthy human individuals (dated by TCRdb to about 2020). The receptor library was made with the immunoSEQ multiplex PCR assay. What TCRdb holds here is the immuneACCESS table cut down to in-frame rearrangements. Part of the clones is not present; checked against another copy, under half of the missing clones reflect an unresolved V gene, and the others are unexplained. In all, the sample holds approximately 340,000 clones, and more than 60% of those were seen once. Of the sample, more than 9% falls within the top ten clones. Material for sequencing was memory CD4+ T cells sorted from blood. The meaning of the sample's cell subset or site label: CD45RA-negative fraction. The source of these receptors is a man aged 25 to 45 in good health.

On this clone itself: The germline gene is not matched at one end of the junction; a read error may be the cause. This chain joins TRBV7-7 and TRBJ2-2; D gene unclear. The CDR3 is 16 residues long. Germline V gene sequence: CDR1 SSHAT, CDR2 FNYEAQ (reference sequence). The CDR3 spells CASSSLASLAGGELFF. Written as DNA, the CDR3 is TGTGCTAGCAGCTCCTTAGCTAGTCTGGCAGGCGGGGAGCTGTTTTTT. The full variable domain, rest sourced from reference TRBV7-7 and TRBJ2-2, is GAGVSQSPRYKVTKRGQDVTLRCDPISSHATLYWYQQALGQGPEFLTYFNYEAQPDKSGLPSDRFSAERPEGSISTLTIQRTEQRDSAMYRCASSSLASLAGGELFFGEGSRLTVL.

V gene TRBV7-2 combines with J gene TRBJ1-5; TRBD1 agrees at 10 bases. The germline V gene encodes CDR1 SGHTA and CDR2 FQGNSA. V dropped 6 bases and J dropped 3; count of bases not matched to a gene: 8. There are 16 residues in the CDR3. This CDR3 is CASSLMGQGYNQPQHF. The DNA of the CDR3 is TGTGCCAGCAGTTTAATGGGACAGGGGTACAATCAGCCCCAGCATTTT.